The clone carrying this T cell receptor (beta chain) came up a few times. Its antigen is not identified. The source of the sample is a study of T-cell memory formation after mild COVID-19. Study details: The TCR clusters were mostly specific to one donor.

General observations from the study: Clones from the second wave (peaking day 37) had unconfirmed SARS-CoV-2 specificity. Day 15 to 85 contracting clones showed balanced CD4/CD8; day 15 to 37 expanders favored CD4+. Memory cells collected pre-infection included some clones that later responded, suggesting cross-reactive memory joined.

Germline assignment: CDR1 LGHNA and CDR2 YNFKEQ. Trimming left V 0 bases short and J 0 bases short, with 5 bases between. This CDR3 is built from 14 residues. TCRdb reprocessed the 5' RACE reads via MiXCR and lists one record per CDR3 protein. The repertoire includes 290,000 or so distinct CDR3 sequences, 15% to 20% of them detected once, and over 20% sits in the top ten. The receptor's source is a young man who had mild COVID-19 (a few samples of this study predate the infection). Cell type and time point are not known. The V gene is TRBV4-2, the J gene TRBJ1-2; D is unclear. The specimen sequenced was PBMCs or a T cell subset sorted from them (not recorded which). CDR3: CASSQEGSNYGYTF. CDR3 nucleotide sequence: TGTGCCAGCAGCCAAGAAGGGTCTAACTATGGCTACACCTTC.